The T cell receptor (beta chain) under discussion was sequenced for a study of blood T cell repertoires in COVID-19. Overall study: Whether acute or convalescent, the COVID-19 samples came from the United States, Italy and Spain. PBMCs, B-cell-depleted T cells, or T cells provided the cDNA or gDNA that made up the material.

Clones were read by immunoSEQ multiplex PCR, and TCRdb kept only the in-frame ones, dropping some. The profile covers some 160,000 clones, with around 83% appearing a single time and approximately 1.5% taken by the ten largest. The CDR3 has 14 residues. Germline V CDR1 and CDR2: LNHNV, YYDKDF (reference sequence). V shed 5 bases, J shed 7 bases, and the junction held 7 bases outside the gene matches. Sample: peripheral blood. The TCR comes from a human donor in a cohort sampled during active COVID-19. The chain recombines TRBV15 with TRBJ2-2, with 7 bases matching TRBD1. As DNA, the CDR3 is TGTGCCACCAGCGGGCAGGGGGTAGGCGGGGAGCTGTTTTTT. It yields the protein CATSGQGVGGELFF.